Included here is one T cell receptor beta chain sequence, with context. The antigen is not known. Unique molecular identifier tags were affixed to discrete cDNA molecules. Each CDR3 protein is one row after TCRdb ran MiXCR on the 5' RACE reads. The sample lists more than 60,000 distinct CDR3 sequences, 9.5% to 15% occurring once. The data derive from a study of early T cells in non-severe SARS-CoV-2 infection. Study-wide context: The chains were unpaired, and the sequenced material was bulk RNA from unsorted whole blood. The study, taken as a whole, reports: Sequences matched to VDJdb favored anti-spike CD8 responses, while private and CD4 specificities were missed.

V was shortened by 7 bases and J by 3 bases, with 21 bases between the two germline ends. CDR1 is SGHRS, CDR2 YFSETQ, per germline. This CDR3 spans 16 amino acids. The sequence came from an adult who was a healthcare worker with PCR-confirmed SARS-CoV-2 infection or an uninfected control (not recorded which). The donor label of this sample is uncertain. This sequence joins TRBV5-1 and TRBJ2-3, with D perhaps being TRBD1 or TRBD2 (5 bases each). The material sequenced was whole blood, taken at baseline. CDR3 residues: CASSGSLVGTTDTQYF. CDR3 DNA sequence: TGCGCCAGCTCAGGTAGCCTTGTGGGGACGACAGATACGCAGTATTTT.